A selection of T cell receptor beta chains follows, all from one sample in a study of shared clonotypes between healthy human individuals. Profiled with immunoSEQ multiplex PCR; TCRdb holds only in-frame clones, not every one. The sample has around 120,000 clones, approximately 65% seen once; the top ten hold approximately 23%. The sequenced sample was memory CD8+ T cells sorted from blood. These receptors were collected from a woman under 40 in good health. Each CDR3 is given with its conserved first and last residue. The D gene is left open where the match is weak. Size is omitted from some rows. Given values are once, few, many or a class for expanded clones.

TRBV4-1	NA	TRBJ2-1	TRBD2	CASSPGTSGSGQFF	TGCGCCAGCAGTCCCGGGACTAGCGGGAGCGGGCAGTTCTTC
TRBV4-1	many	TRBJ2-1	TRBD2	CASRLAGGNPLNEQFF	TGCGCCAGCAGACTAGCGGGAGGGAATCCTCTTAATGAGCAGTTCTTC
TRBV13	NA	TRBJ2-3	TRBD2	CASSVPGLAADTQYF	TGTGCCAGCAGCGTACCGGGACTAGCTGCAGATACGCAGTATTTT
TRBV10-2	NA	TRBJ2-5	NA	CASSSEWATQYF	TGCGCCAGCAGTTCCGAATGGGCCACCCAGTACTTC
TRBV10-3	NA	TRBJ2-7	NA	CAIREPGTPYEQYF	TGTGCCATCAGGGAACCCGGGACACCGTACGAGCAGTACTTC
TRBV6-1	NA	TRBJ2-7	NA	CASSHGVAYEQYF	TGTGCCAGCAGCCACGGGGTAGCCTACGAGCAGTACTTC
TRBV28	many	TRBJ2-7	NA	CASSSQRPAAYEQYF	TGTGCCAGCAGCTCCCAGCGGCCTGCGGCCTACGAGCAGTACTTC
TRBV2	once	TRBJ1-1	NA	CASSDSLRAFF	TGTGCCAGCAGTGATTCCCTCAGGGCTTTCTTT
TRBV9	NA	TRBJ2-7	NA	CASSVGTYSYEQYF	TGTGCCAGCAGCGTTGGGACATACTCCTACGAGCAGTACTTC
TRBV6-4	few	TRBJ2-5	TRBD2	CASSYSRVAGGGETQYF	TGTGCCAGCAGTTACTCGAGGGTAGCGGGAGGGGGAGAGACCCAGTACTTC